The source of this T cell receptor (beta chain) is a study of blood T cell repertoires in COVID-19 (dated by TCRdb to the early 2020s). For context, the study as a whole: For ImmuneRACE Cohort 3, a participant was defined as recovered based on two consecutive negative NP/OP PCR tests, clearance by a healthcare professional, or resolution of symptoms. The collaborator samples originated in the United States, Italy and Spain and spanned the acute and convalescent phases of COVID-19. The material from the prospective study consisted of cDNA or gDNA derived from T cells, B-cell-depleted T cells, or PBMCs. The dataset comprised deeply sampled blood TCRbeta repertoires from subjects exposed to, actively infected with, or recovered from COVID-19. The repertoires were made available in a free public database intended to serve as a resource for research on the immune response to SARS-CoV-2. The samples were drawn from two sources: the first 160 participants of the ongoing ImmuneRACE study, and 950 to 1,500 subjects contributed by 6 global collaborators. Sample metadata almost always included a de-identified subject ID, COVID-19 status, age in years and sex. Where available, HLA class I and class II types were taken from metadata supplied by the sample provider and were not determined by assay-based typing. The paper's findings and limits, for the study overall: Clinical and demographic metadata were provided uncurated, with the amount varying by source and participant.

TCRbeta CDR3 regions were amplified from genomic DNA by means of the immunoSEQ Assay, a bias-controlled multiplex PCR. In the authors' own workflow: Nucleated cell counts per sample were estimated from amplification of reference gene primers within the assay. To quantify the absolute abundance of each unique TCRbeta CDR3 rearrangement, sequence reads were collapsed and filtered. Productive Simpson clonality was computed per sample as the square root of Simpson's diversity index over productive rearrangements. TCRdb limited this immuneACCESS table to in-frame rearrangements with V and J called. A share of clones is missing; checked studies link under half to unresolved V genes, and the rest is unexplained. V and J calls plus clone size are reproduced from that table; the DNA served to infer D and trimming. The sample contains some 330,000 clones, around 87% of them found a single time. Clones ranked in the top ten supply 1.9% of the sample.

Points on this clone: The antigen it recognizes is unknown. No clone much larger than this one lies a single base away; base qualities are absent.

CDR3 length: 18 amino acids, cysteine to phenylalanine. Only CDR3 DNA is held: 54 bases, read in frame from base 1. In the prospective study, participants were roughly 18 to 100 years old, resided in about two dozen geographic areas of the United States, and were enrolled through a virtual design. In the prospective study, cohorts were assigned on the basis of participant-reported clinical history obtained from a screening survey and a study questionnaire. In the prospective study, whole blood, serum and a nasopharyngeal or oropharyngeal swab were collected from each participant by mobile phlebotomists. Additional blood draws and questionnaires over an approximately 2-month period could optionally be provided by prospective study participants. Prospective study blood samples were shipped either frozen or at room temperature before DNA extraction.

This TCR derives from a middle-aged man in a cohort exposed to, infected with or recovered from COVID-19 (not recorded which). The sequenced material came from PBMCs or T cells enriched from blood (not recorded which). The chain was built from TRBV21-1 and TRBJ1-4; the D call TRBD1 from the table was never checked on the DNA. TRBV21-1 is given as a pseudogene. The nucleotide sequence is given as TGTGCCAGCAGCATGGAGGAACAGGGGGCGCCGGAATTCGAAAAACTGTTTTTT. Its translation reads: CASSMEEQGAPEFEKLFF.